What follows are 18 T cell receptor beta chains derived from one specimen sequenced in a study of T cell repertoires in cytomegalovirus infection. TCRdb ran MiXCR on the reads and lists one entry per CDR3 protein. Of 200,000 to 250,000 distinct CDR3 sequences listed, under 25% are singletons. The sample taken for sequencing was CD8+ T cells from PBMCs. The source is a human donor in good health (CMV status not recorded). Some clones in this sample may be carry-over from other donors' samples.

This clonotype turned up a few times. DNA of the CDR3: TGTGCCAGTGGGGACAGGGGGTGGAATGAGCAGTTCTTC. This translates into CASGDRGWNEQFF. The chain is built from TRBV6-4 and TRBJ2-1; TRBD1 matches 11 bases. The CDR3 is made up of 13 amino acids. J gave up 7 bases and V 9 bases, and 5 bases lay outside the gene matches. From germline, CDR1 is MRHNA and CDR2 SNTAGT.

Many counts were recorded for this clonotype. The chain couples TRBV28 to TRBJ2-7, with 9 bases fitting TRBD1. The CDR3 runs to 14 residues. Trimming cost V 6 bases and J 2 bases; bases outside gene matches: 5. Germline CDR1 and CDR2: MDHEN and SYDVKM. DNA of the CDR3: TGTGCCAGCAGCTTAAGGGACAGGGCCTACGAGCAGTACTTC. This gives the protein CASSLRDRAYEQYF.

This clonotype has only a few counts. CDR3 nucleotides: TGTGCCAGCAGGGAACAGGGAACCGGGGAGCTGTTTTTT. The encoded protein is CASREQGTGELFF. The chain employs TRBV7-3 and TRBJ2-2; a weak D match, TRBD1 (6 bases). Germline CDR1 and CDR2: SGHTA and FQGTGA. With 6 bases removed from V and 5 bases from J, the gap between germline ends came to 10 bases. The CDR3 extends over 13 amino acids. The variable domain in full, completed from reference TRBV7-3 and TRBJ2-2, reads GAGVSQTPSNKVTEKGKYVELRCDPISGHTALYWYRQSLGQGPEFLIYFQGTGAADDSGLPNDRFFAVRPEGSVSTLKIQRTERGDSAVYLCASREQGTGELFFGEGSRLTVL.

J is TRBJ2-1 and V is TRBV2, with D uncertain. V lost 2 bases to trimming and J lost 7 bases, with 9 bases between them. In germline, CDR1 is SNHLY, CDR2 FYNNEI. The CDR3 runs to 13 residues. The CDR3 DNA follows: TGTGCCAGCAGTGAACCACCATCTAATGAGCAGTTCTTC. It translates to CASSEPPSNEQFF.

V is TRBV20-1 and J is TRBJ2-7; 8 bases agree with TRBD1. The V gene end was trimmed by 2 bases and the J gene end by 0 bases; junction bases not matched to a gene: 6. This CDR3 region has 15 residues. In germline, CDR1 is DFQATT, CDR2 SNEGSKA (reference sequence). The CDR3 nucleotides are TGCAGTGCTAGACCTCGGACAGGGAGCTCCTACGAGCAGTACTTC. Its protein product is CSARPRTGSSYEQYF.

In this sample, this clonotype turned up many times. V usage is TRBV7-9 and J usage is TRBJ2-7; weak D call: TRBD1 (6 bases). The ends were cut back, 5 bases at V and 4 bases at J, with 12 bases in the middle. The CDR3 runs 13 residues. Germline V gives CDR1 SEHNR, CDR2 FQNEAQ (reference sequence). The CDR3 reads CASSESTGYEQYF. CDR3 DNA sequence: TGTGCCAGCAGCGAATCGACAGGTTACGAGCAGTACTTC. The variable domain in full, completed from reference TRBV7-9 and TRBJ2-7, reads DTGVSQNPRHKITKRGQNVTFRCDPISEHNRLYWYRQTLGQGPEFLTYFQNEAQLEKSRLLSDRFSAERPKGSFSTLEIQRTEQGDSAMYLCASSESTGYEQYFGPGTRLTVT.

For the CDR3, the DNA is TGTGCCAGCAGCGGGGGCCCACAAGATACGCAGTATTTT. Encoded protein: CASSGGPQDTQYF. V is TRBV7-9 and J is TRBJ2-3; tentative D call: TRBD1 (6 bases). The CDR3 extends over 13 amino acids. Germline CDR1 reads SEHNR; CDR2 reads FQNEAQ (reference sequence). Trimming removed 5 bases at V and 5 bases at J, with 11 bases between.

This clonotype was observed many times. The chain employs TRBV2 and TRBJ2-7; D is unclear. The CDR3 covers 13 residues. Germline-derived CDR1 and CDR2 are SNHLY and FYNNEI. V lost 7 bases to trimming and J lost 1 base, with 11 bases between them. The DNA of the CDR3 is TGTGCCAGCACAGGAATAGGTTCCTACGAGCAGTACTTC. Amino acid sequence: CASTGIGSYEQYF.

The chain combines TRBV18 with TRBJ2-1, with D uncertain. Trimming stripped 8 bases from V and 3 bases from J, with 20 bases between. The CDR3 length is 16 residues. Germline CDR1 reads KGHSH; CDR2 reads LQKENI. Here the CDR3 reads CASASARLSYYNEQFF. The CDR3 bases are TGTGCCAGCGCATCCGCCCGGCTGTCCTACTACAATGAGCAGTTCTTC.

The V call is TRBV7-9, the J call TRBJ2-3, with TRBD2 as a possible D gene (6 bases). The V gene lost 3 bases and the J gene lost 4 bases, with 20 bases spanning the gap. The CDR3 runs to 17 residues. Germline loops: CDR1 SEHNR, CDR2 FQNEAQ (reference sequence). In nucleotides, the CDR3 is TGTGCCAGCAGCTTTCCTCGGTCGCAGGAGGGATCAGATACGCAGTATTTT. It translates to CASSFPRSQEGSDTQYF.

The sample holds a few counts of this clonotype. Here the CDR3 DNA reads TGTGCCAGCAGTGAAATAGGCCCTTCCTACGAGCAGTACTTC. Translation gives CASSEIGPSYEQYF. The V and J genes are TRBV2 and TRBJ2-7; D remains ambiguous. Trimming cost V 2 bases and J 1 base, with 9 bases left between them. From germline, CDR1 is SNHLY and CDR2 FYNNEI. This CDR3 region has 14 residues.

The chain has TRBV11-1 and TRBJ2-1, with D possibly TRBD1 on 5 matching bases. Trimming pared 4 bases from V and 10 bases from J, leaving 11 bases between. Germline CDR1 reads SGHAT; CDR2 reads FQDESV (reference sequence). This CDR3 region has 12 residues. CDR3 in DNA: TGTGCCAGCAGCTATCAGGGTTGGGAGCAGTTCTTC. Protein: CASSYQGWEQFF.

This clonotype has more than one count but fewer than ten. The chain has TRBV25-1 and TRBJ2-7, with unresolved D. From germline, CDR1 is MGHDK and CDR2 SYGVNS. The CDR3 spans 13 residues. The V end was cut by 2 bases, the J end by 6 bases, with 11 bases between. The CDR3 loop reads CASSEPRTPEQYF. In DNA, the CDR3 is TGTGCCAGCAGTGAACCCCGGACCCCCGAGCAGTACTTC.

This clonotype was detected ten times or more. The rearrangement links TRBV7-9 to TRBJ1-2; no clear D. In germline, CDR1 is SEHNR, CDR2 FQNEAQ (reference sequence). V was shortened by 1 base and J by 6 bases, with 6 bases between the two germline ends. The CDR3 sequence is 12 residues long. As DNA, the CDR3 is TGTGCCAGCAGCTTAGTTATCCATGGCTACACCTTC. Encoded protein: CASSLVIHGYTF.

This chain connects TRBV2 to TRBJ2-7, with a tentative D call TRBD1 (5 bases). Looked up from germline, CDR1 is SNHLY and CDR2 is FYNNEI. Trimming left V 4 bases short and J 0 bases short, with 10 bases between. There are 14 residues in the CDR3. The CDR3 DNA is TGTGCCAGCAGTGGGGGCCCCAGCTCCTACGAGCAGTACTTC. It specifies CASSGGPSSYEQYF.

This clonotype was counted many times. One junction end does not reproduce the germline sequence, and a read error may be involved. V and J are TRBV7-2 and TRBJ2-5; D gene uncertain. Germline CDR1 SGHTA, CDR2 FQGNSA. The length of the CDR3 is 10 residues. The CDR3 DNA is TGTGCCAGCAGCTTAGTCGGCCTCAGGTTC. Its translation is CASSLVGLRF.

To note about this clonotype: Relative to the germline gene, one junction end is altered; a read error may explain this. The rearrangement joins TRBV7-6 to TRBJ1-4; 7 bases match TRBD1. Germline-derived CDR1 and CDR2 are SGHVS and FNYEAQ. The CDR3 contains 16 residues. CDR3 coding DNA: TGTTCCAGCAGCCAAACTCAGACAGGGATAGGGGAAAAACTGTTTTTT. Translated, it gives CSSSQTQTGIGEKLFF.

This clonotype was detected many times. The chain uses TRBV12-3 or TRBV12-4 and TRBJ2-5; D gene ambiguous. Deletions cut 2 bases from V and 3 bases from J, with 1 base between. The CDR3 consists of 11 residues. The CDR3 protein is CASSLKETQYF. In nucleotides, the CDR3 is TGTGCCAGCAGTTTAAAAGAGACCCAGTACTTC.